This TCR beta chain was recorded in a study of T-cell reconstitution after alpha-beta-depleted transplantation in children. Overall study findings and caveats: Where alpha-beta T cells came from about two months after transplant was reportedly several hundred expanded graft clones. The origin of high day-60 TCRbeta diversity in some patients lay in surviving recipient T cells and thymic progenitors. Most T-cell counts and diversity one year after the transplant came from T cells that were newly produced.

The V gene end was trimmed by 7 bases and the J gene end by 4 bases; junction bases not matched to a gene: 10. CDR1 is MNHNS and CDR2 is SASEGT in the germline V gene. The CDR3 has 16 residues. TCRbeta library preparation incorporated unique molecular identifiers. TCRdb re-called the PCR reads with MiXCR, one entry per CDR3 protein. This sample yields about a million distinct CDR3 sequences, of which about 26% are seen a single time; more than 25% belongs to the top ten. With regard to this clonotype: What it binds is unknown.

The sample here was PBMCs, mostly from graft donor cells, taken 360 days after TCRalphabeta/CD19-depleted stem cell transplant. The receptor comes from a boy less than two years old who had a stem cell transplant for SCID, so the T cells may come from the graft donor. The chain joins TRBV6-1 to TRBJ2-1, with TRBD2 matching over 10 bases. The CDR3 loop is CASTPYRTSGYNEQFF. CDR3 bases: TGTGCCAGCACCCCATACCGGACTAGCGGTTACAATGAGCAGTTCTTC.